One sample yielded the 8 T cell receptor beta chains listed below, sequenced in a study of shared clonotypes between healthy human individuals. This table comes from immunoSEQ multiplex PCR, and its TCRdb copy is limited to in-frame clones, with some not included. The data hold roughly 700,000 clones, with about 74% observed a single time. Sequencing was carried out using memory CD4+ T cells sorted from blood. Stated subset: CD45RA-negative fraction. All receptors derive from a woman aged 25 to 39 in good health.

With regard to this clone: Other DNA sequences in the same sample also yield this CDR3. The chain has TRBV6-6 and TRBJ2-7; unclear D gene. Trimming removed 7 bases from V and 7 bases from J, with 20 bases in between. The germline CDR1 and CDR2 sequences are MNHNY and SVGAGI (reference sequence). The CDR3 is 14 amino acids. CDR3: CASTRDPQVGEQYF. Written as DNA, the CDR3 is TGTGCCAGCACCAGAGACCCGCAGGTTGGGGAGCAGTACTTC.

This chain joins TRBV4-1 and TRBJ2-1, with 9 bases that match TRBD2. Trimming at V came to 5 bases and at J to 8 bases, leaving 10 bases not matched to a gene. Germline values: CDR1 MGHRA, CDR2 YSYEKL. The CDR3 runs to 15 residues. CDR3 DNA sequence: TGCGCCAGCAGCTTTAACAAGCGGGAGGCCCATGAGCAGTTCTTC. Amino acids: CASSFNKREAHEQFF.

The rearrangement uses TRBV11-2 and TRBJ2-7; D is uncertain. Trimming removed 0 bases from V and 0 bases from J, with 9 bases in between. The CDR3 spans 15 residues. Looked up from germline, CDR1 is SGHAT and CDR2 is FQNNGV. CDR3 residues: CASSLDYLSSYEQYF. CDR3 nucleotides: TGTGCCAGCAGCTTAGATTATCTCAGCTCCTACGAGCAGTACTTC.

The chain has TRBV5-1 and TRBJ2-3; 10 nucleotides align to TRBD2. Germline V lookup: CDR1 SGHRS, CDR2 YFSETQ. The trim removed 2 bases at V and 3 bases at J, leaving 6 bases unmatched. The CDR3 extends over 16 amino acids. CDR3 DNA: TGCGCCAGCAGCTTATTAGCGGGAGGAGGTACAGATACGCAGTATTTT. Protein sequence: CASSLLAGGGTDTQYF.

In its sample, this clone was seen many times. This chain uses TRBV5-1 with TRBJ2-7, with D tentatively TRBD2 (5 bases). The ends were cut back, 0 bases at V and 6 bases at J, with 13 bases in the middle. CDR1 and CDR2 (germline): SGHRS, YFSETQ. The CDR3 is 14 residues long. CDR3 nucleotide sequence: TGCGCCAGCAGCTTGGAGGTCAGCGGAGTCGAGCAGTACTTC. Residues: CASSLEVSGVEQYF.

DNA of the CDR3: TGTGCCAGCAGCTTTACTAGGGGGGAGCAGTTCTTC. Residues: CASSFTRGEQFF. The chain links TRBV7-9 to TRBJ2-1; maybe TRBD1 (6 bases). This CDR3 contains 12 residues. Germline V gene sequence: CDR1 SEHNR, CDR2 FQNEAQ (reference sequence). Trimming pared 3 bases from V and 10 bases from J, leaving 10 bases between.

The chain recombines TRBV27 with TRBJ2-2; weak D call: TRBD2 (6 bases). The CDR3 length is 18 residues. CDR1 is MNHEY and CDR2 is SMNVEV in the germline V gene (reference sequence). Deletions cut 2 bases from V and 3 bases from J, with 19 bases between. CDR3 region: CASSLPPGRGRDTGELFF. The CDR3 DNA is TGTGCCAGCAGTTTACCCCCCGGGAGAGGCCGGGACACCGGGGAGCTGTTTTTT.

This clone was recorded a few times. The genes are TRBV5-4 and TRBJ2-7; TRBD1 matches at 9 bases. Germline V lookup: CDR1 SGHNT, CDR2 YYREEE (reference sequence). The CDR3 sequence is 14 residues long. V was clipped by 5 bases and J by 4 bases; unmatched bases: 7. The chain's CDR3 is CASRSGTGTYEQYF. DNA for the CDR3: TGTGCCAGCAGGTCCGGGACAGGGACATACGAGCAGTACTTC.